This record covers a single T cell receptor beta chain. Enrollment of patients from Seattle took place during active infection, with longitudinal follow-up. In the authors' methods: Nucleated cell counts were estimated from reference gene primer amplification. Profiling relied on immunoSEQ multiplex PCR, and the TCRdb table lists in-frame clones only, not all of them. D and trimming were read from the DNA, whereas the V and J calls and clone size are those reported in that table. The sample yields about 170,000 clones, roughly 86% seen once. This record comes from a study of blood T cell repertoires in COVID-19. Whole-study context: Donors in the United States, Italy and Spain gave samples during acute or convalescent COVID-19. Nucleic acid was either cDNA or gDNA, and it came from T cells, B-cell-depleted T cells, or PBMCs.

The CDR3 runs to 13 residues. Germline V CDR1 and CDR2: SGHDT, YYEEEE. Trimming took 4 bases from V and 6 from J; bases not matched to a gene: 4. The clonotype comes from a woman over 75 with COVID-19, enrolled during active disease. V is TRBV5-6 and J is TRBJ2-1, with 7 nucleotides matching TRBD2. The sample taken for sequencing was peripheral blood. CDR3 sequence: CASSRKRGNEQFF. The CDR3 DNA is TGTGCCAGCAGCCGCAAGCGGGGCAATGAGCAGTTCTTC.